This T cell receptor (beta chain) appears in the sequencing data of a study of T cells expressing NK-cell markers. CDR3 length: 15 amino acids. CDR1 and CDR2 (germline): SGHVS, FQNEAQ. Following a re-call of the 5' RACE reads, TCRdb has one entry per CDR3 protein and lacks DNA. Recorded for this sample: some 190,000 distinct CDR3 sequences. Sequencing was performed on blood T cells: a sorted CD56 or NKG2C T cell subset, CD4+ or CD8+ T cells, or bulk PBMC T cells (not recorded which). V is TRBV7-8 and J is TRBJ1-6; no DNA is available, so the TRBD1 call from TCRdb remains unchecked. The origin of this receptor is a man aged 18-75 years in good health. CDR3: CASSSDRGLNSPLHF.